The T cell receptor beta chain described here comes from a study of shared clonotypes between healthy human individuals. Germline CDR1 MNHEY, CDR2 SVGAGI. The CDR3 spans 15 residues. V shed 2 bases and J shed 6 bases, with 14 bases lying between them. The donors, all of them Caucasian adults, lived in Nashville, Tennessee. The material for each subset, its genomic DNA, was split evenly across several immunoSEQ plates. Data came from immunoSEQ multiplex PCR; TCRdb stores just in-frame clones and leaves some out. The table has about 1.1 million clones, around 82% seen once. Sequencing was done on a sample of memory CD4+ T cells from PBMCs. The subset was: CD45RA-negative fraction. The chain is built from TRBV6-5 and TRBJ2-1; perhaps TRBD2 as D (6 bases). The receptor's source is a young man in good health. Some clones in this sample may be carry-over from other donors' samples. The CDR3 bases are TGTGCCAGCAGTTACGGCGGGATAACTTCCAATGAGCAGTTCTTC. Translation gives CASSYGGITSNEQFF.